This TCR beta chain was identified in a study of shared clonotypes between healthy human individuals. Study as a whole: Every donor yielded three CD4 naive, three CD4 memory, two CD8 naive and one CD8 memory plate.

Germline V gene sequence: CDR1 SGHAT, CDR2 FQNNGV. The length of the CDR3 is 14 residues. J lost 4 bases, V lost 2 bases, and 1 base had no gene match. Data came from immunoSEQ multiplex PCR; TCRdb stores just in-frame clones and leaves some out. The sample has fewer than 850,000 clones; roughly 91% are singletons. V is TRBV11-2 and J is TRBJ2-2; 7 bases agree with TRBD2. The sequenced sample was memory CD8+ T cells from PBMCs. Subset noted: CD45RO+ cells pooled with CCR7-negative TemRA cells. The sequence came from a man in his late teens or twenties in good health. Some clones in this sample may be carry-over from other donors' samples. CDR3 residues: CASSLSGGTGELFF. CDR3 coding DNA: TGTGCCAGCAGCTTATCGGGGGGCACCGGGGAGCTGTTTTTT.